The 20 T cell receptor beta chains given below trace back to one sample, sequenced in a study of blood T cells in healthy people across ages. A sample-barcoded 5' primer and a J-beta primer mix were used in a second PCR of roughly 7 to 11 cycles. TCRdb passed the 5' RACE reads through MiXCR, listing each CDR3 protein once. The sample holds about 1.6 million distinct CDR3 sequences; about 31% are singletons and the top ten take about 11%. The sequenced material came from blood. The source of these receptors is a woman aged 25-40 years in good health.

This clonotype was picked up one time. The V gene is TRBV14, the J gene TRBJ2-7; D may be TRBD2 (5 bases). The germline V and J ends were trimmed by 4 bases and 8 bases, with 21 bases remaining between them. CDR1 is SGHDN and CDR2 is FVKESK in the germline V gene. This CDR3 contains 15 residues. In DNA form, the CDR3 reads TGTGCCAGCAGCCGGGAACGGGGAGTGTCTAGTCAGCAGTACTTC. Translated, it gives CASSRERGVSSQQYF.

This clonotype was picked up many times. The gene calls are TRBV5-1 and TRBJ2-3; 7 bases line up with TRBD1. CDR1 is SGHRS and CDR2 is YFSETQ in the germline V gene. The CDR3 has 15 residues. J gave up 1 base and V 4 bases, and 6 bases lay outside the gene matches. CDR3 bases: TGCGCCAGCAGCCGTACCGGGACAGGCACAGATACGCAGTATTTT. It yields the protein CASSRTGTGTDTQYF.

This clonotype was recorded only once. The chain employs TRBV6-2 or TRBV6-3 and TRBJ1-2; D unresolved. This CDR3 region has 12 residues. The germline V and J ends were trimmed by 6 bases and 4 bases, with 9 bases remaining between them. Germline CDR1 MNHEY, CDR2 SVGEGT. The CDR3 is CASRKEGYGYTF. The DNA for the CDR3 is TGTGCCAGCAGAAAGGAAGGCTATGGCTACACCTTC.

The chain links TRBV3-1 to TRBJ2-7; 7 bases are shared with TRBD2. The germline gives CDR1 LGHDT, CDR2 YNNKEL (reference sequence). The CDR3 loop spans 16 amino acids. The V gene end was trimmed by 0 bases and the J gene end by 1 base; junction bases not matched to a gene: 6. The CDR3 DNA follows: TGTGCCAGCAGCCAAGATGGAGCGGGGTTTTCCTACGAGCAGTACTTC. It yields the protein CASSQDGAGFSYEQYF.

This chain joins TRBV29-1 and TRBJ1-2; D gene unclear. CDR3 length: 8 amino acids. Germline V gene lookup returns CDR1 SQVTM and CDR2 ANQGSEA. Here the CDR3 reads CTQHGYTF. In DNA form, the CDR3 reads TGCACACAACACGGCTACACCTTC.

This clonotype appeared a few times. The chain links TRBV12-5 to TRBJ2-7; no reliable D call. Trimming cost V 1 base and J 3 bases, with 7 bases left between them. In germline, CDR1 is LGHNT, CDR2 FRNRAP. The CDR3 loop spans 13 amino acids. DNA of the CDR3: TGTGCTAGTGGTTTGGGGGTAATCTACGAGCAGTACTTC. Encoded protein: CASGLGVIYEQYF.

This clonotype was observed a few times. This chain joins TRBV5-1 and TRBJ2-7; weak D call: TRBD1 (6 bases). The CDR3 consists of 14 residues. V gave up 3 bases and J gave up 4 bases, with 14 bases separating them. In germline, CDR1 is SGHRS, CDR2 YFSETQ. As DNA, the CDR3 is TGCGCCAGCAGCTGGGGGACACCGCAATACGAGCAGTACTTC. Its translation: CASSWGTPQYEQYF.

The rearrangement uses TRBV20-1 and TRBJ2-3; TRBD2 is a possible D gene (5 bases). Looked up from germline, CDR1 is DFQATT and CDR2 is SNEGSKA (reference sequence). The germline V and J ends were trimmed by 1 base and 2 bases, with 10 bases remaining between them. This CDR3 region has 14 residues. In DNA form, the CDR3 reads TGCAGTGCTAGAGTCCCCGACTACACAGATACGCAGTATTTT. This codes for CSARVPDYTDTQYF.

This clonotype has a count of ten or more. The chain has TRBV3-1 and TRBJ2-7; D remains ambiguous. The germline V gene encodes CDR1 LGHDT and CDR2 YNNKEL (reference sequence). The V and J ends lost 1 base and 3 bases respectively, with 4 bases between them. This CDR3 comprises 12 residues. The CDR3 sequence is CASSQVNYEQYF. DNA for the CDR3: TGTGCCAGCAGCCAAGTCAACTACGAGCAGTACTTC.

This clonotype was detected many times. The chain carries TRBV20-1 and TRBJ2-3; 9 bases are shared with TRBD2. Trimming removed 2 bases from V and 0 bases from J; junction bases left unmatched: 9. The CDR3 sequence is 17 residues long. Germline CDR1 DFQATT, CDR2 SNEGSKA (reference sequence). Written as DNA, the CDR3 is TGCAGTGCTAGATGGCCTAGCGGGGTCCCTAGCACAGATACGCAGTATTTT. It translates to CSARWPSGVPSTDTQYF.

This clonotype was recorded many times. This CDR3 reads CASSDRTEGQETQYF. CDR3 in DNA: TGTGCCAGCAGCGATAGGACAGAGGGTCAAGAGACCCAGTACTTC. The chain links TRBV9 to TRBJ2-5; D might be TRBD1 (6 bases). V was cut by 3 bases and J by 2 bases, with 14 bases left in between. Germline V gene sequence: CDR1 SGDLS, CDR2 YYNGEE. This CDR3 is 15 amino acids long.

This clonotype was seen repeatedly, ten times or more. CDR3 nucleotide sequence: TGCAGCGTCTACGGATCGCACGGCTACACCTTC. Translated: CSVYGSHGYTF. The rearrangement uses TRBV29-1 and TRBJ1-2; D ambiguous. Germline CDR1 and CDR2: SQVTM and ANQGSEA. V was clipped by 6 bases and J by 8 bases, with 13 bases between them. The CDR3 has 11 residues. The complete variable domain, with remaining parts taken from reference TRBV29-1 and TRBJ1-2, reads SAVISQKPSRDICQRGTSLTIQCQVDSQVTMMFWYRQQPGQSLTLIATANQGSEATYESGFVIDKFPISRPNLTFSTLTVSNMSPEDSSIYLCSVYGSHGYTFGSGTRLTVV.

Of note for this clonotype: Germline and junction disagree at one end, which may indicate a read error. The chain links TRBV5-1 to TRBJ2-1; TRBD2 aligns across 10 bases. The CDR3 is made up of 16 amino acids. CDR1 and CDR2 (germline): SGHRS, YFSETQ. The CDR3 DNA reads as TGCACCAGCAGCTTGTCCCTAGCGGGAGCGCTCAATGAGCAGTTCTTC. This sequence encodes CTSSLSLAGALNEQFF.

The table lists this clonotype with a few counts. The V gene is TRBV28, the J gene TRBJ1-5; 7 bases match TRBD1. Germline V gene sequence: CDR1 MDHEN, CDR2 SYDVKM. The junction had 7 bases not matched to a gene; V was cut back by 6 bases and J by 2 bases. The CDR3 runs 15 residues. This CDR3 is CASRVRDSRNQPQHF. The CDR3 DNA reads TGTGCCAGCAGGGTCCGGGACAGCCGCAATCAGCCCCAGCATTTT.

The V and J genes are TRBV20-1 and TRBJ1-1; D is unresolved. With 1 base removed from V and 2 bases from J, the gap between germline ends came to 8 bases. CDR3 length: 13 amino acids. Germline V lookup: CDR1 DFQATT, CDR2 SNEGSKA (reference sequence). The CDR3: CSARVPENTEAFF. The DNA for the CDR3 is TGCAGTGCTAGAGTTCCCGAAAACACTGAAGCTTTCTTT.

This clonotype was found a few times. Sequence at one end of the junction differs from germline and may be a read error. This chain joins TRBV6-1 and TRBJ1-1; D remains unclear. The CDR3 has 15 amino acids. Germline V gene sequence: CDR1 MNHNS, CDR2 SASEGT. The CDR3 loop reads CASSEALRANTGAFF. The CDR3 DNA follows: TGTGCCAGCAGTGAAGCGCTTAGGGCCAACACTGGAGCTTTCTTT.

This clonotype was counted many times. For the CDR3, the DNA is TGTGCCAGCAGCTTCAGGGCGGCGGATACGCAGTATTTT. As protein: CASSFRAADTQYF. V and J are TRBV7-2 and TRBJ2-3, with D tentatively TRBD1 (5 bases). The CDR3 consists of 13 residues. Germline loops: CDR1 SGHTA, CDR2 FQGNSA. Trimming took off 3 bases at V and 6 bases at J, with 10 bases between the two ends.

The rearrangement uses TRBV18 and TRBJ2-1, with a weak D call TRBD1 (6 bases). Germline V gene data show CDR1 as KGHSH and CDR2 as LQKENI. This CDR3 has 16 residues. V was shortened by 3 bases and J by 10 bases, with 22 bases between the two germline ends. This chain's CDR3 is CASSPLTRTVDYEQFF. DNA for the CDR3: TGTGCCAGCTCACCTTTGACCAGGACAGTCGATTACGAGCAGTTCTTC.

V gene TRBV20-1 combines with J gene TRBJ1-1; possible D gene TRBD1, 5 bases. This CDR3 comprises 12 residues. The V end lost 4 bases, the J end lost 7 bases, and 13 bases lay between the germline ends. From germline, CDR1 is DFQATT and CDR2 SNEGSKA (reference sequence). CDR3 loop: CSAINMGGEAFF. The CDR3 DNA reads TGCAGTGCTATAAATATGGGGGGTGAAGCTTTCTTT.

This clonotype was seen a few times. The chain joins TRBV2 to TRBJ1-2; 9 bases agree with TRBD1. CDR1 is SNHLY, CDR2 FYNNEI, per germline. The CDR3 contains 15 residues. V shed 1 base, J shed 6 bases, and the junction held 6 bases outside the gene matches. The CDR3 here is CASSEVDRGRNGYTF. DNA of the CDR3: TGTGCCAGCAGTGAAGTGGACAGGGGCAGGAATGGCTACACCTTC.